These 32 T cell receptor beta chains share one sample of origin, sequenced in a study of neoadjuvant nivolumab and ipilimumab in lung cancer. Generated by immunoSEQ multiplex PCR, the TCRdb table keeps only in-frame clones and is missing some. The data contain around 24,000 clones, 80% to 85% of them seen just once; the ten biggest clones take up approximately 8.6%. The sample here was tumor tissue, taken after neoadjuvant nivolumab, alone or with ipilimumab, at or shortly before surgery. Every receptor here comes from an adult with non-small cell lung cancer.

By share, this clone counts as medium-sized. V is TRBV6-5 and J is TRBJ2-1, with TRBD1 matching 7 bases. Trimming removed 6 bases from V and 7 bases from J; junction bases left unmatched: 9. Germline V gene lookup returns CDR1 MNHEY and CDR2 SVGAGI. This CDR3 spans 14 amino acids. The CDR3 is CASRSRQGLNEQFF. The CDR3, as DNA: TGTGCCAGCAGGAGCAGACAGGGTTTGAATGAGCAGTTCTTC.

The chain's CDR3 is CASSQDFGKNTEAFF. CDR3 coding DNA: TGCGCCAGCAGCCAAGATTTTGGCAAGAACACTGAAGCTTTCTTT. The rearrangement uses TRBV4-1 and TRBJ1-1; no reliable D call. The germline V gene has CDR1 MGHRA and CDR2 YSYEKL. Trimming pared 0 bases from V and 1 base from J, leaving 9 bases between. This CDR3 is built from 15 residues.

The rearrangement uses TRBV11-3 and TRBJ1-3; 11 bases align to TRBD1. Germline V CDR1 and CDR2: SGHNT, YENEEA. V trimming: 4 bases; J trimming: 0 bases; junction bases outside the gene matches: 8. The CDR3 is 18 amino acids. The CDR3 is CASSSSGQGASSGNTIYF. Here the CDR3 DNA reads TGTGCCAGCAGCTCCTCCGGACAGGGGGCCTCCTCTGGAAACACCATATATTTT.

This rearrangement joins TRBV30 to TRBJ2-6, with unresolved D. The ends were cut back, 3 bases at V and 0 bases at J, with 21 bases in the middle. The CDR3 extends over 19 amino acids. CDR1 and CDR2 from the germline V gene are GTSNPN and SVGIG (reference sequence). CDR3 DNA sequence: TGTGCCTGGAGCCGCAATGACGTACGCCGGAGCTCTGGGGCCAACGTCCTGACTTTC. This gives the protein CAWSRNDVRRSSGANVLTF. Drawing the rest from reference TRBV30 and TRBJ2-6, the complete variable domain is SQTIHQWPATLVQPVGSPLSLECTVEGTSNPNLYWYRQAAGRGLQLLFYSVGIGQISSEVPQNLSASRPQDRQFILSSKKLLLSDSGFYLCAWSRNDVRRSSGANVLTFGAGSRLTVL.

The chain is built from TRBV9 and TRBJ1-4; D might be TRBD1 (6 bases). This CDR3 is 15 amino acids long. Germline CDR1 is SGDLS and CDR2 is YYNGEE. V shed 2 bases and J shed 1 base, with 9 bases lying between them. CDR3 nucleotides: TGTGCCAGCAGCGTCGACAGGTTAACTAATGAAAAACTGTTTTTT. It yields the protein CASSVDRLTNEKLFF. The variable domain in full, with the rest retrieved from reference TRBV9 and TRBJ1-4, is DSGVTQTPKHLITATGQRVTLRCSPRSGDLSVYWYQQSLDQGLQFLIQYYNGEERAKGNILERFSAQQFPDLHSELNLSSLELGDSALYFCASSVDRLTNEKLFFGSGTQLSVL.

V and J are TRBV11-3 and TRBJ2-2; D is unclear. Per germline, CDR1 SGHNT and CDR2 YENEEA. Trimming removed 1 base from V and 1 base from J, with 4 bases in between. This CDR3 has 14 residues. The CDR3 sequence: CASSLVWNTGELFF. CDR3 nucleotides: TGTGCCAGCAGCTTAGTGTGGAACACCGGGGAGCTGTTTTTT.

This chain joins TRBV6-5 and TRBJ2-7; D might be TRBD1 (5 bases). The germline CDR1 and CDR2 sequences are MNHEY and SVGAGI. This CDR3 spans 15 amino acids. The V end was cut by 4 bases, the J end by 1 base, with 14 bases between. The CDR3, as DNA: TGTGCCAGCAGTTCGCCCCAGGGAAGATCCTACGAGCAGTACTTC. Protein sequence: CASSSPQGRSYEQYF.

The table lists this clone with a few counts. V gene TRBV7-3 combines with J gene TRBJ2-1, with D tentatively TRBD2 (6 bases). Germline lookup yields CDR1 SGHTA and CDR2 FQGTGA. The CDR3 sequence is 15 residues long. V was trimmed by 7 bases and J by 5 bases, leaving 18 bases between them. As DNA, the CDR3 is TGTGCCAGCACCCTAACGGGACTCCAAGACAATGAGCAGTTCTTC. Its protein is CASTLTGLQDNEQFF.

CDR3 amino acids: CASRREGDRAGEQFF. The CDR3 DNA reads TGCGCCAGCAGGCGGGAGGGGGACAGGGCGGGTGAGCAGTTCTTC. The V gene is TRBV4-1, the J gene TRBJ2-1; D may be TRBD1 or TRBD2 (9 bases each). The germline V and J ends were trimmed by 6 bases and 9 bases, with 21 bases remaining between them. This CDR3 is 15 amino acids long. CDR1 and CDR2 from the germline V gene are MGHRA and YSYEKL.

This clone has more than one count but fewer than ten. The genes are TRBV13 and TRBJ2-7, with 7 bases aligning to TRBD1. The J segment lost 2 bases and the V segment lost 2 bases, leaving 3 bases of the junction unmatched. CDR3 length: 14 residues. CDR1 PRHDT and CDR2 FYEKMQ come from the germline V gene (reference sequence). Here the CDR3 reads CASSLRQGPYEQYF. In DNA form, the CDR3 reads TGTGCCAGCAGCTTACGACAGGGCCCCTACGAGCAGTACTTC.

This clone occurred once. The chain recombines TRBV7-9 with TRBJ2-5; D gene unclear. The germline V gene encodes CDR1 SEHNR and CDR2 FQNEAQ (reference sequence). Trimming cost V 0 bases and J 2 bases, with 10 bases left between them. The CDR3 length is 15 residues. CDR3 amino acids: CASSLARQAQETQYF. The DNA of the CDR3 is TGTGCCAGCAGCTTAGCGCGGCAGGCGCAAGAGACCCAGTACTTC. Full variable domain (rest looked up from reference TRBV7-9 and TRBJ2-5): DTGVSQNPRHKITKRGQNVTFRCDPISEHNRLYWYRQTLGQGPEFLTYFQNEAQLEKSRLLSDRFSAERPKGSFSTLEIQRTEQGDSAMYLCASSLARQAQETQYFGPGTRLLVL.

This chain uses TRBV30 with TRBJ2-7; D might be TRBD1 (6 bases). The CDR3 loop spans 13 amino acids. The germline gives CDR1 GTSNPN, CDR2 SVGIG (reference sequence). V shed 4 bases and J shed 0 bases, with 10 bases lying between them. The CDR3 here is CAWKGRGSYEQYF. The CDR3 nucleotides are TGTGCCTGGAAGGGCAGGGGCTCCTACGAGCAGTACTTC.

V usage is TRBV18 and J usage is TRBJ2-1, with TRBD1 matching over 10 bases. This CDR3 comprises 16 residues. CDR1 is KGHSH and CDR2 is LQKENI in the germline V gene. The trim removed 3 bases at V and 5 bases at J, leaving 7 bases unmatched. The DNA of the CDR3 is TGTGCCAGCTCACCTTACGGACAGGGGGGCAACAATGAGCAGTTCTTC. Its translation: CASSPYGQGGNNEQFF.

The chain carries TRBV5-1 and TRBJ2-7, with TRBD2 identical over 11 bases. V gave up 3 bases and J gave up 4 bases; unmatched junction bases: 6. Germline CDR1 reads SGHRS; CDR2 reads YFSETQ. This CDR3 has 15 amino acids. CDR3 sequence reads: CASSSLAGDSYEQYF. CDR3 DNA sequence: TGCGCCAGCAGCTCACTAGCGGGAGATTCTTACGAGCAGTACTTC.

This clone was observed once. This rearrangement joins TRBV27 to TRBJ1-4; D gene unclear. Between the trimmed V and J ends, which lost 6 bases and 2 bases, there was a span of 10 bases. Germline V gene lookup returns CDR1 MNHEY and CDR2 SMNVEV (reference sequence). The CDR3 runs 14 residues. The CDR3 sequence is CASRGGSTNEKLFF. In nucleotides, the CDR3 is TGTGCCAGCAGAGGCGGGAGCACTAATGAAAAACTGTTTTTT. The whole variable domain, remainder taken from reference TRBV27 and TRBJ1-4, is EAQVTQNPRYLITVTGKKLTVTCSQNMNHEYMSWYRQDPGLGLRQIYYSMNVEVTDKGDVPEGYKVSRKEKRNFPLILESPSPNQTSLYFCASRGGSTNEKLFFGSGTQLSVL.

The chain has TRBV6-1 and TRBJ1-4; D not resolved. Germline V gene data show CDR1 as MNHNS and CDR2 as SASEGT. V gave up 1 base and J gave up 6 bases, with 24 bases separating them. This CDR3 contains 19 residues. The CDR3 nucleotides read TGTGCCAGCAGTGAAGTGGGCCCTCTATCGAGTCCGGTGGATGAAAAACTGTTTTTT. This translates into CASSEVGPLSSPVDEKLFF.

In this sample, this clone turned up a few times. The chain couples TRBV5-6 to TRBJ1-2; a possible D gene is TRBD1 (6 bases). The V end was cut by 4 bases, the J end by 1 base, with 11 bases between. The length of the CDR3 is 14 residues. Germline V gene sequence: CDR1 SGHDT, CDR2 YYEEEE. CDR3 bases: TGTGCCAGCAGCCCACTGGACAGTAACTATGGCTACACCTTC. Protein sequence: CASSPLDSNYGYTF.

The gene calls are TRBV30 and TRBJ2-1; maybe TRBD2 (6 bases). V was pared by 1 base and J by 10 bases, with 11 bases between. There are 12 residues in the CDR3. Germline V gives CDR1 GTSNPN, CDR2 SVGIG (reference sequence). The DNA for the CDR3 is TGTGCCTGGAGTGAGGGAGGAGGGGAGCAGTTCTTC. Its protein is CAWSEGGGEQFF.

This chain uses TRBV5-6 with TRBJ1-4; D unresolved. CDR3 length: 15 amino acids. The V end was cut by 4 bases, the J end by 3 bases, with 13 bases between. Per the germline V gene, CDR1 is SGHDT and CDR2 is YYEEEE. The CDR3 protein is CASSEAGSANEKLFF. The CDR3 coding sequence is TGTGCCAGCAGCGAAGCAGGCTCAGCTAATGAAAAACTGTTTTTT. Together with reference TRBV5-6 and TRBJ1-4, the CDR3 gives the full variable domain: DAGVTQSPTHLIKTRGQQVTLRCSPKSGHDTVSWYQQALGQGPQFIFQYYEEEERQRGNFPDRFSGHQFPNYSSELNVNALLLGDSALYLCASSEAGSANEKLFFGSGTQLSVL.

The chain is built from TRBV28 and TRBJ2-6; 10 nucleotides line up with TRBD1. Germline values: CDR1 MDHEN, CDR2 SYDVKM. V shed 5 bases and J 0 bases; nucleotides not matched to a gene: 16. The CDR3 covers 21 residues. The CDR3 reads CASSRTGTGAPSYSGANVLTF. The CDR3 nucleotides are TGTGCCAGCAGTCGCACCGGGACAGGGGCTCCATCGTACTCTGGGGCCAACGTCCTGACTTTC.

This clone came up a few times. V is TRBV18 and J is TRBJ2-7; 7 bases agree with TRBD2. CDR3 size: 13 residues. The V gene's germline CDR1 is KGHSH and CDR2 LQKENI. With V trimmed by 4 bases and J by 4 bases, 4 bases remained unmatched. CDR3 nucleotides: TGTGCCAGCTCACGGTGGGAGGGGTACGAGCAGTACTTC. This codes for CASSRWEGYEQYF.

The chain combines TRBV7-9 with TRBJ1-1; D may be TRBD1 (5 bases). Per germline, CDR1 SEHNR and CDR2 FQNEAQ (reference sequence). The CDR3 has 14 amino acids. The V and J ends lost 2 bases and 4 bases respectively, with 11 bases between them. The chain's CDR3 is CASSLTVQGTEAFF. For the CDR3, the DNA is TGTGCCAGCAGCTTAACAGTCCAGGGCACTGAAGCTTTCTTT.

With respect to this clone: The same CDR3 can be traced to other DNA sequences in this sample. The gene calls are TRBV5-1 and TRBJ2-1; 7 positions match TRBD1. Germline assignment: CDR1 SGHRS and CDR2 YFSETQ. The CDR3 has 13 amino acids. V shed 4 bases, J shed 5 bases, and the junction held 3 bases outside the gene matches. CDR3 in DNA: TGCGCCAGCAGCCGGGACAGCAACAATGAGCAGTTCTTC. As protein: CASSRDSNNEQFF.

V gene TRBV5-1 combines with J gene TRBJ1-2, with 7 positions matching TRBD1. The CDR3 is 16 residues long. Germline-derived CDR1 and CDR2 are SGHRS and YFSETQ. After removal of 0 bases from V and 5 bases from J, the junction contained 10 bases not matched to a gene. The CDR3 region has the DNA TGCGCCAGCAGCTTGGCTCCCGGACAGGCCGGTTATGGCTACACCTTC. Its translation is CASSLAPGQAGYGYTF.

The chain links TRBV5-5 to TRBJ2-5; tentative D call: TRBD1 (6 bases). Per germline, CDR1 SGHKS and CDR2 YYEKEE (reference sequence). CDR3 length equals 13 residues. The V end was cut by 4 bases, the J end by 5 bases, with 12 bases between. The CDR3 DNA sequence: TGTGCCAGCAGCCTAACAGGGAGCGAGACCCAGTACTTC. Translation gives CASSLTGSETQYF.

V and J are TRBV5-1 and TRBJ2-7, with 7 bases aligning to TRBD1. The CDR3 is 13 amino acids. V lost 6 bases to trimming and J lost 7 bases; unmatched junction nucleotides: 10. Looked up from germline, CDR1 is SGHRS and CDR2 is YFSETQ. CDR3 in amino acids: CASNLETGLEQYF. The CDR3 bases are TGCGCCAGCAACTTAGAGACAGGGTTGGAGCAGTACTTC.

J is TRBJ1-4 and V is TRBV18; D unclear. Trimming shortened V by 6 bases and J by 11 bases, and 19 bases separated the two germline ends. Germline-derived CDR1 and CDR2 are KGHSH and LQKENI. The CDR3 consists of 14 residues. The CDR3 is CASSNDGNGVKLFF. The DNA of the CDR3 is TGTGCCAGCTCGAACGACGGGAACGGTGTGAAACTGTTTTTT.

This chain connects TRBV11-2 to TRBJ2-7; D ambiguous. This CDR3 is built from 13 residues. Trimming stripped 1 base from V and 4 bases from J, with 8 bases between. Germline V gene data show CDR1 as SGHAT and CDR2 as FQNNGV. The CDR3 region has the DNA TGTGCCAGCAGCTTAGTACAGAAGTACGAGCAGTACTTC. Translating it yields CASSLVQKYEQYF.

The chain recombines TRBV5-4 with TRBJ2-1; D not certain. Trimming cost V 4 bases and J 4 bases, with 12 bases left between them. The CDR3 length is 14 residues. Looked up from germline, CDR1 is SGHNT and CDR2 is YYREEE (reference sequence). CDR3 protein: CASSPGGVYNEQFF. In nucleotides, the CDR3 is TGTGCCAGCAGCCCCGGTGGGGTTTACAATGAGCAGTTCTTC.

This clone is medium-sized (0.01 to 0.1%) by share. This chain uses TRBV5-1 with TRBJ2-1; D is unclear. Germline V gene data show CDR1 as SGHRS and CDR2 as YFSETQ. V was trimmed by 0 bases and J by 7 bases, leaving 5 bases between them. The CDR3 runs 12 residues. Here the CDR3 reads CASSLALNEQFF. CDR3 coding DNA: TGCGCCAGCAGCTTGGCCCTTAATGAGCAGTTCTTC. The full variable domain, rest sourced from reference TRBV5-1 and TRBJ2-1, is KAGVTQTPRYLIKTRGQQVTLSCSPISGHRSVSWYQQTPGQGLQFLFEYFSETQRNKGNFPGRFSGRQFSNSRSEMNVSTLELGDSALYLCASSLALNEQFFGPGTRLTVL.

The rearrangement joins TRBV2 to TRBJ1-2; D remains unclear. The CDR3 loop spans 13 amino acids. Germline V gene lookup returns CDR1 SNHLY and CDR2 FYNNEI. V was shortened by 0 bases and J by 8 bases, with 10 bases between the two germline ends. DNA for the CDR3: TGTGCCAGCAGTGAAGCGAGGGCCCAGGGCTACACCTTC. Its translation is CASSEARAQGYTF.

This clone showed up just once. The rearrangement uses TRBV7-9 and TRBJ2-3, with D possibly being TRBD2 (5 bases). Deletions cut 4 bases from V and 4 bases from J, with 9 bases between. This CDR3 spans 13 amino acids. Per the germline V gene, CDR1 is SEHNR and CDR2 is FQNEAQ (reference sequence). CDR3 bases: TGTGCCAGCAGCTCTACTAGATCAGATACGCAGTATTTT. Translated: CASSSTRSDTQYF.